This note documents a single T cell receptor (beta chain) sequence. The target of this receptor is not known. No much larger clone is present one base from it, and per-base qualities are unavailable. This entry is derived from a study of chemoradiotherapy in HPV16-positive cancers (dated by TCRdb to 2021 to 2024). Broadly, across the study: Candidate HPV-specific T-cell clones and common TCR motifs were defined through functional T-cell assays on cells from a couple of HPV16-positive patients. The candidate HPV-specific TCRs and motifs were subsequently tracked in TCR repertoires obtained from some 80 patients with HPV-related cancers. The study asked whether T-cell immunity to the HPV oncoproteins E6 and E7 changes during chemoradiotherapy and whether this immunity affects survival. The full study reports these points: Improved recurrence-free survival in HPV16-positive patients was associated with expansion of HPV-responsive T cells during chemoradiotherapy. Expansion of candidate HPV-specific clones and E7-related TCR motifs was observed in the tumor microenvironment during treatment, whereas no such expansion was observed for non-HPV-specific T cells. The survival association was reported for HPV16-positive patients, and the functional definition of HPV-specific T cells was derived from only a couple of HPV16-positive patients.

CDR3 length: 15 amino acids, cysteine to phenylalanine. Just CDR3 DNA is preserved here, 45 bases in frame from base 1. V is pared back by 0 bases and J by 8 bases, with 13 bases lying between the germline termini. The germline V gene yields MNHNS for CDR1 and SASEGT for CDR2. The method behind the library was the immunoSEQ multiplex PCR assay. TCRdb retrieved this table from immuneACCESS and kept in-frame rearrangements only. Not all clones are present; in checked studies, unresolved V genes account for under half, and no reason is known for the remainder. Recorded for this sample are about 53,000 clones; roughly 90% of them occurred a single time. The top ten hold roughly 3.4% of the sample. Repertoires were sampled repeatedly over the course of chemoradiotherapy so that clonal expansion in the tumor microenvironment could be followed.

The origin of this receptor is a human donor with HPV-associated anogenital cancer. This specimen was blood, taken from a patient who underwent chemoradiotherapy. The chain is assembled from TRBV6-1 and TRBJ1-4, with an unclear D gene assignment. The nucleotide sequence reads TGTGCCAGCAGTGAAGCGGTATTGTACTCGGAAAAACTGTTTTTT. It is translated as CASSEAVLYSEKLFF.